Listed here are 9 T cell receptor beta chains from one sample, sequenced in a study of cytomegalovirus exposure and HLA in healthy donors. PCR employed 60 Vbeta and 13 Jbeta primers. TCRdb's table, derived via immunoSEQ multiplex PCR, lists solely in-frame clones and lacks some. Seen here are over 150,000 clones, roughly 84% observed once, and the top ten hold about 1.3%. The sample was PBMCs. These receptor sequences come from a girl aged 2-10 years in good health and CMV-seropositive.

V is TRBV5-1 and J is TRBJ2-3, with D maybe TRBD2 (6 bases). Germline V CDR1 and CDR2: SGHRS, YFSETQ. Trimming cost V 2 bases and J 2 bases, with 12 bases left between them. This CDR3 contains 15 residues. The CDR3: CASSFFGSYTDTQYF. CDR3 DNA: TGCGCCAGCAGCTTTTTCGGGAGCTACACAGATACGCAGTATTTT.

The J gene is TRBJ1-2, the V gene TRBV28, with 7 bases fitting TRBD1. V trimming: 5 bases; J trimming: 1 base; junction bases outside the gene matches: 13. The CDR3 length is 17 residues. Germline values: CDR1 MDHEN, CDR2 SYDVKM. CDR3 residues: CASSDRTGATLNYGYTF. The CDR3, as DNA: TGTGCCAGCAGTGACCGAACAGGGGCGACCCTTAACTATGGCTACACCTTC.

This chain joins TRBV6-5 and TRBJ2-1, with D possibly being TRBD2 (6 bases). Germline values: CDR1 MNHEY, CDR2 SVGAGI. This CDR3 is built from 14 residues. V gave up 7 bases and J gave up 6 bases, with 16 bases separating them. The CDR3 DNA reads TGTGCCAGCACACAGAGGGACTCGTCCAATGAGCAGTTCTTC. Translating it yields CASTQRDSSNEQFF.

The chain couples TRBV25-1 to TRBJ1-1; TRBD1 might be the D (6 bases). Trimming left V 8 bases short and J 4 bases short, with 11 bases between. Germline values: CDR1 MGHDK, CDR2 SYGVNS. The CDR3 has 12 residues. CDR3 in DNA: TGTGCCAGCCGGCTAGGGGGCACTGAAGCTTTCTTT. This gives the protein CASRLGGTEAFF.

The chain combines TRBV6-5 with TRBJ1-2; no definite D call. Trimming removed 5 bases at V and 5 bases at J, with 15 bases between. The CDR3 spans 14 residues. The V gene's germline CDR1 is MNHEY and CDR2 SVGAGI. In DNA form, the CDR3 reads TGTGCCAGCAGTGCCATCCACGGGAGATATGGCTACACCTTC. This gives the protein CASSAIHGRYGYTF.

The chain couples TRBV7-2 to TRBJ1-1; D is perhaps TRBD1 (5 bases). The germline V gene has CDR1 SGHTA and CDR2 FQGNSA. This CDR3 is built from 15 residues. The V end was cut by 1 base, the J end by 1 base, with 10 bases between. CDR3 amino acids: CASSLVRGRNTEAFF. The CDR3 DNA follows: TGTGCCAGCAGCTTAGTGCGGGGGAGGAACACTGAAGCTTTCTTT.

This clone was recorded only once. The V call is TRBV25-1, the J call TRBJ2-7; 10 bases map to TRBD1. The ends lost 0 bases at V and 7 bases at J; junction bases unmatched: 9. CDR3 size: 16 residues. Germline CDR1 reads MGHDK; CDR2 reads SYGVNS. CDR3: CASSEYGDRGSGEQYF. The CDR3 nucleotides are TGTGCCAGCAGTGAATACGGGGACAGGGGATCGGGAGAGCAGTACTTC.

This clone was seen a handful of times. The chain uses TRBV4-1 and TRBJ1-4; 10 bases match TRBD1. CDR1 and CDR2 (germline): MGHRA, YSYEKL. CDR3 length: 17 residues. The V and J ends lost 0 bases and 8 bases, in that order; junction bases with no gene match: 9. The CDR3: CASSQDGDRGGGEKLFF. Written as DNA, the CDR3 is TGCGCCAGCAGCCAAGATGGGGACAGGGGTGGTGGGGAAAAACTGTTTTTT.

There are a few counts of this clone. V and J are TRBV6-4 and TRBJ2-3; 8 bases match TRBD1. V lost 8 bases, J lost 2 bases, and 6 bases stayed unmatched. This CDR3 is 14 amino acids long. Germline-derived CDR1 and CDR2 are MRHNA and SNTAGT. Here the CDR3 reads CASSTGEDTDTQYF. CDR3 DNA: TGTGCCAGCTCGACAGGGGAAGACACAGATACGCAGTATTTT.